In this sample, the clone carrying this TCR beta chain turned up a few times. Its antigen is not identified. The CDR3 extends over 16 amino acids. Germline CDR1 reads SGHRS; CDR2 reads YFSETQ. V shed 5 bases and J 0 bases; nucleotides not matched to a gene: 5. The data stem from a study of T-cell memory formation after mild COVID-19. Study-level results: Some responding clones appeared in pre-infection memory, suggesting cross-reactive memory joined.

TCRdb fed the 5' RACE reads into MiXCR, producing one record per CDR3 protein. The sample includes approximately 240,000 distinct CDR3 sequences, 16% of them seen just once. The TCR originated in a man aged 18 to 30 who had mild COVID-19 (a few samples of this study predate the infection). Cell type and time point are not known. The chain links TRBV5-1 to TRBJ1-3; 10 nucleotides align to TRBD1. Sequenced sample: PBMCs or a T cell subset sorted from them (not recorded which). Written as DNA, the CDR3 is TGCGCCAGCAGTACCGGGACAGGGGTCTCTGGAAACACCATATATTTT. This gives the protein CASSTGTGVSGNTIYF.